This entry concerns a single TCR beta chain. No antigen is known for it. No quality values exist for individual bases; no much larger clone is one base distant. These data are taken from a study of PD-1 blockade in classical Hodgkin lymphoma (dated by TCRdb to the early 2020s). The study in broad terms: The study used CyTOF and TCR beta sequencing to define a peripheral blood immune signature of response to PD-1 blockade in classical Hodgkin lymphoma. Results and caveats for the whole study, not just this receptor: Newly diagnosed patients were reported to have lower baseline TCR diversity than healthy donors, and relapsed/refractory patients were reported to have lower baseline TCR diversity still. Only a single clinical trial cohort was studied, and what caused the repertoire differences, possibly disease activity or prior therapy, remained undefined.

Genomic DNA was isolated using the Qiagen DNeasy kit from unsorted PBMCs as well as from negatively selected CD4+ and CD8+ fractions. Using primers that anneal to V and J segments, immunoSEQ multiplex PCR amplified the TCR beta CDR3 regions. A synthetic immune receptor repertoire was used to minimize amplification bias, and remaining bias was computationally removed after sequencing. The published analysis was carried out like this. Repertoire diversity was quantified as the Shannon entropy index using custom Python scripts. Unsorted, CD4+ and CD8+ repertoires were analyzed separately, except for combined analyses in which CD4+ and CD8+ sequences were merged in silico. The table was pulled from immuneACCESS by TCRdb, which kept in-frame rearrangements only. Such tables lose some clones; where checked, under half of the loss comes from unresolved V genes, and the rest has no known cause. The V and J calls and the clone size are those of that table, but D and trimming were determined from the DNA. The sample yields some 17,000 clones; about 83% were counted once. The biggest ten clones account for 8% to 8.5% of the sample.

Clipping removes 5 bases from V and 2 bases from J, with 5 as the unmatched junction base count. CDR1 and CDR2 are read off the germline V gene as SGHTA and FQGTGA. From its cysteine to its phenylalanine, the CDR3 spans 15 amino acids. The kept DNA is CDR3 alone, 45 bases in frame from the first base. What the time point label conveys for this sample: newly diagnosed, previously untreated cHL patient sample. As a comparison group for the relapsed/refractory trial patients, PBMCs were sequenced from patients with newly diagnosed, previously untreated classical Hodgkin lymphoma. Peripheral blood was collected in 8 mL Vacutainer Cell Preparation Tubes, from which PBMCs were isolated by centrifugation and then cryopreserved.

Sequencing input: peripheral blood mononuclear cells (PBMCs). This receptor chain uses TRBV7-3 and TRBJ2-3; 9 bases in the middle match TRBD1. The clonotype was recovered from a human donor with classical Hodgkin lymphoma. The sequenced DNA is TGTGCCAGCAGCCGCCGGGACAGGGCCACAGATACGCAGTATTTT. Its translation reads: CASSRRDRATDTQYF. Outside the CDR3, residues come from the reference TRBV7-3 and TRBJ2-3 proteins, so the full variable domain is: GAGVSQTPSNKVTEKGKYVELRCDPISGHTALYWYRQSLGQGPEFLIYFQGTGAADDSGLPNDRFFAVRPEGSVSTLKIQRTERGDSAVYLCASSRRDRATDTQYFGPGTRLTVL.